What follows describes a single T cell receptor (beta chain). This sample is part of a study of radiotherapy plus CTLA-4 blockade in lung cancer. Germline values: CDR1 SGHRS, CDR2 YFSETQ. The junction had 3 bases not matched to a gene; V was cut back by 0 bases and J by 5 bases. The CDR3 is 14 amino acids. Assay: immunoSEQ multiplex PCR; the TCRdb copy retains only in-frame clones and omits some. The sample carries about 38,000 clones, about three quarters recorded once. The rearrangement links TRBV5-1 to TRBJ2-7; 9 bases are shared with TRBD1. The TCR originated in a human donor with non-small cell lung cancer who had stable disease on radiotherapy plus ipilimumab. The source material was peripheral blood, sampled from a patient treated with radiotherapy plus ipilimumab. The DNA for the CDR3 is TGCGCCAGCAGCTTGGCCTGGGACAGGGACGAGCAGTACTTC. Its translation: CASSLAWDRDEQYF.